Below, one T cell receptor beta chain is given with its context. This clone was recorded a few times. Its cognate antigen has yet to be identified. No clone much larger than this one lies a single base away; base qualities are absent. After around 10 days of culture, CD4+ T cells were isolated with the EasySep CD4+ T cell isolation kit. Participants received two doses of either the BNT162b2 or the mRNA-1273 mRNA SARS-CoV-2 vaccine. The absence of prior SARS-CoV-2 infection in healthy vaccine recipients was confirmed by negative nucleocapsid antibodies before and after vaccination. Half of the culture medium was replaced with fresh IL-2-containing medium on days 3 and 7. Each peptide stimulation condition was cultured in triplicate wells unless otherwise noted. PBMC were separated from whole blood using Ficoll-Paque Plus gradient centrifugation and were then either cryopreserved at -140C or used fresh. The QIAamp micro DNA kit was used to extract genomic DNA from the cultured CD4+ T cells.

Library creation used the immunoSEQ multiplex PCR assay. DNA from the CD4+ T cells that had been cultured and isolated underwent TCR beta CDR3 sequencing. Per the source publication's procedure: Non-productive TCR sequences were discarded, and reads were trimmed to the CDR3 region, with only CDR3s of 7 or more amino acids retained. Antigen-specific clonotypes were identified with the MANAFEST web app by comparing expansion in peptide wells against reference cultures. Positive clones required FDR<0.05 expansion versus reference and all other wells, odds ratio above 5, and frequency above 0.1% in two replicate wells. Cross-reactive clonotypes were defined as significantly expanded in SARS-CoV-2 spike wells and in at least one common cold coronavirus spike condition. Using the stringdist R package, CDR3 similarity was measured by Levenshtein distance, and unrooted trees were constructed with ape in R 3.6.1. As stored in TCRdb, this immuneACCESS dataset retains in-frame rearrangements with V and J assigned. A fraction of the clones does not appear; measured against another copy, unresolved V genes explain less than half of the discrepancy, and the remainder lacks a known reason. That table furnishes V, J and clone size, whereas the DNA furnished D and trimming. Counted in this sample were fewer than 55,000 clones; around 70% of them appeared once. The biggest ten clones account for 6.5% to 8.5% of the sample.

This sample is drawn from a study of vaccination effects on CD4 cells after COVID-19 (dated by TCRdb to between 2021 and 2024). About the investigation overall: To identify antigen-specific CD4+ T cell clonotypes by their expansion, the ViraFEST assay first stimulated PBMC with viral peptide pools and then applied TCR sequencing. Across the study, the median time from the second dose to post-vaccine sampling was 72 days (range 14 to 241). Roughly 2.1 million PBMC per well were cultured in IMDM with 5% human AB serum, 9 to 10 IU/ml IL-2 and gentamicin, plus 10 ug/ml peptides. The study compared SARS-CoV-2 spike-specific CD4+ TCR repertoires before and after mRNA vaccination in COVID-19 convalescent patients and infection-naive vaccine recipients. The full study included some eleven COVID-19 convalescent patients and a handful of SARS-CoV-2-naive healthy vaccine recipients. Cultures from other donors in the study were sequenced using the Oncomine TCR Beta short-read assay on an Illumina iSeq 100. The paper as a whole reports these results and caveats: In healthy vaccine recipients, vaccine-induced clones were almost all SARS-CoV-2 mono-reactive, with only 1 of 255 being cross-reactive with common cold coronaviruses. The study was limited by a small number of convalescent patients, and early post-infection timepoints were lacking. Both infection-induced and vaccine-induced clones contracted markedly at late post-vaccination timepoints, which is consistent with waning T cell responses.

The sample was CD4+ T cells from PBMCs cultured without peptide, taken after COVID-19 vaccination. The TCR sequence derives from a human donor who received a COVID-19 vaccine.

The DNA is as follows: TGTGCCAGCACGCGGTTAAGCTATGGCTACACCTTC. Its protein product is CASTRLSYGYTF. The rearrangement joined TRBV6-5 to TRBJ1-2, with no confident D gene call. From the cysteine up to the phenylalanine, the CDR3 has a length of 12 residues. The entry retains the CDR3 DNA only, 36 bases that are in frame from base 1. V loses 7 bases, J loses 4 bases, and the germline ends lie 10 bases apart. CDR1 and CDR2, looked up from the germline V gene, are MNHEY and SVGAGI.